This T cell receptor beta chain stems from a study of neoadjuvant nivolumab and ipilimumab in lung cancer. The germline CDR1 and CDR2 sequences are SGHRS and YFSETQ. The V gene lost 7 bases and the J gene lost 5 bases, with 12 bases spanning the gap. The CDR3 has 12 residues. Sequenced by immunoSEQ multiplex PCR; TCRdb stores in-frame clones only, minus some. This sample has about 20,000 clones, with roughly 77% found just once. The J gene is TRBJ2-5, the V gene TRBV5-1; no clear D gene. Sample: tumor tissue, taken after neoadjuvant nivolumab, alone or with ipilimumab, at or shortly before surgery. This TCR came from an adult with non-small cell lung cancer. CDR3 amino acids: CASGDLRETQYF. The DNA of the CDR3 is TGCGCCAGCGGCGACCTCAGGGAGACCCAGTACTTC. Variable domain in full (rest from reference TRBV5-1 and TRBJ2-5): KAGVTQTPRYLIKTRGQQVTLSCSPISGHRSVSWYQQTPGQGLQFLFEYFSETQRNKGNFPGRFSGRQFSNSRSEMNVSTLELGDSALYLCASGDLRETQYFGPGTRLLVL.